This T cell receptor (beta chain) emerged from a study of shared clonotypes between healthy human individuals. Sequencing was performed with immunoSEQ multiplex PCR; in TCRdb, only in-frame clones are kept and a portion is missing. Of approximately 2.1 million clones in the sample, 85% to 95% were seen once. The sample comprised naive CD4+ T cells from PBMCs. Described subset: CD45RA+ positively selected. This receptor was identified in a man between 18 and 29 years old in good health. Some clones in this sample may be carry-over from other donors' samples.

The DNA of the CDR3 is TGCGCCAGCAGCGTAGGGGACAGAACTGGAAACACCATATATTTT. Translation gives CASSVGDRTGNTIYF. The rearrangement uses TRBV5-1 and TRBJ1-3, with TRBD1 matching 7 bases. CDR1 and CDR2 from the germline V gene are SGHRS and YFSETQ. The ends lost 4 bases at V and 2 bases at J; junction bases unmatched: 6. This CDR3 is built from 15 residues.